The next 29 T cell receptor beta chains were all read from a single sample in a study of blood T cell repertoires in COVID-19. The assay was immunoSEQ multiplex PCR, and TCRdb's table has in-frame clones only and misses some. The sample has 210,000 or so clones, about 83% seen once. The sample comprised peripheral blood. These receptors originate from a woman aged 70 to 79 with active or convalescent COVID-19.

This chain links TRBV6-5 with TRBJ1-1; no clear D gene. The germline CDR1 and CDR2 sequences are MNHEY and SVGAGI. The CDR3 consists of 13 residues. V was pared by 0 bases and J by 8 bases, with 10 bases between. CDR3 protein: CASSYSRTGEAFF. As DNA, the CDR3 is TGTGCCAGCAGTTACTCTCGGACGGGGGAAGCTTTCTTT.

The chain couples TRBV29-1 to TRBJ2-3; TRBD2 is a possible D gene (6 bases). V lost 3 bases, J lost 14 bases, and 18 bases lay in between. CDR1 and CDR2 from the germline V gene are SQVTM and ANQGSEA. The CDR3 contains 12 residues. DNA for the CDR3: TGCAGCGTTGATAGTGGGACGGCCGGGGGGTATTTT. It yields the protein CSVDSGTAGGYF.

The chain uses TRBV4-2 and TRBJ2-7; 7 nucleotides line up with TRBD2. CDR3 length: 15 amino acids. V was clipped by 0 bases and J by 1 base; unmatched bases: 3. The germline gives CDR1 LGHNA, CDR2 YNFKEQ. CDR3 amino acids: CASSQDLAESYEQYF. The CDR3 DNA sequence: TGTGCCAGCAGCCAAGATCTAGCGGAGTCCTACGAGCAGTACTTC.

The genes are TRBV18 and TRBJ2-3; possibly TRBD1 for D (6 bases). Germline CDR1 and CDR2: KGHSH and LQKENI. The CDR3 consists of 16 residues. Trimming shortened V by 3 bases and J by 2 bases, and 15 bases separated the two germline ends. CDR3 DNA: TGTGCCAGCTCACCCAGAGGGGGTGCTGACACAGATACGCAGTATTTT. Amino acid sequence: CASSPRGGADTDTQYF.

V and J are TRBV19 and TRBJ2-5; D possibly corresponds to TRBD1 (5 bases). The CDR3 has 15 residues. CDR1 and CDR2 from the germline V gene are LNHDA and SQIVND (reference sequence). Trimming left V 5 bases short and J 2 bases short, with 15 bases between. The CDR3 DNA reads TGTGCCAGTAGTTCCAGGGTTGTCGCGCAAGAGACCCAGTACTTC. It is translated as CASSSRVVAQETQYF. Combining the CDR3 with reference TRBV19 and TRBJ2-5 gives the whole variable domain DGGITQSPKYLFRKEGQNVTLSCEQNLNHDAMYWYRQDPGQGLRLIYYSQIVNDFQKGDIAEGYSVSREKKESFPLTVTSAQKNPTAFYLCASSSRVVAQETQYFGPGTRLLVL.

The chain is built from TRBV5-4 and TRBJ2-6; 8 positions agree with TRBD1. CDR1 and CDR2 (germline): SGHNT, YYREEE (reference sequence). The CDR3 sequence is 19 residues long. V lost 0 bases, J lost 1 base, and 9 bases stayed unmatched. The CDR3 loop reads CASSLGVGRGLSGANVLTF. The CDR3 DNA reads as TGTGCCAGCAGCTTGGGGGTGGGCAGGGGGCTTTCTGGGGCCAACGTCCTGACTTTC.

The V and J genes are TRBV6-5 and TRBJ2-7; unclear D gene. Trimming removed 10 bases at V and 1 base at J, with 14 bases between. CDR3 length equals 13 residues. Germline V gene data show CDR1 as MNHEY and CDR2 as SVGAGI. The chain's CDR3 is CATQTQSSYEQYF. The CDR3 DNA follows: TGTGCCACCCAAACCCAGTCGTCCTACGAGCAGTACTTC.

The V gene is TRBV10-3, the J gene TRBJ2-3, with 11 bases identical to TRBD2. The germline CDR1 and CDR2 sequences are ENHRY and SYGVKD. V shed 4 bases, J shed 6 bases, and the junction held 12 bases outside the gene matches. This CDR3 contains 17 residues. The CDR3: CAISGAKVAGGGDTQYF. The CDR3 DNA follows: TGTGCCATCAGTGGGGCCAAAGTAGCGGGAGGGGGCGATACGCAGTATTTT.

The chain combines TRBV19 with TRBJ2-3; 10 nucleotides align to TRBD1. Unmatched junction bases numbered 4, after V lost 9 bases and J lost 1 base. There are 14 residues in the CDR3. Looked up from germline, CDR1 is LNHDA and CDR2 is SQIVND (reference sequence). The CDR3, as DNA: TGTGCCAGCCACGGACAGGGGGGCACAGATACGCAGTATTTT. Translation: CASHGQGGTDTQYF. Combining the CDR3 with reference TRBV19 and TRBJ2-3 gives the whole variable domain DGGITQSPKYLFRKEGQNVTLSCEQNLNHDAMYWYRQDPGQGLRLIYYSQIVNDFQKGDIAEGYSVSREKKESFPLTVTSAQKNPTAFYLCASHGQGGTDTQYFGPGTRLTVL.

This sequence joins TRBV3-1 (or the pseudogene TRBV3-2) and TRBJ2-1, with 9 bases that match TRBD2. Germline CDR1 is LGHDT and CDR2 is YNNKEL (reference sequence). This CDR3 spans 18 amino acids. J was trimmed by 5 bases and V by 3 bases; bases with no gene match: 14. The CDR3 here is CASSHPRASGRTDNEQFF. The CDR3 nucleotides read TGTGCCAGCAGCCATCCCCGAGCGAGCGGGAGGACCGACAATGAGCAGTTCTTC.

The DNA for the CDR3 is TGTGCCAGCAGGACCGGGACAGTTGGCTATGGCTACACCTTC. Amino acids: CASRTGTVGYGYTF. The J gene is TRBJ1-2, the V gene TRBV2, with 7 nucleotides matching TRBD1. Germline CDR1 and CDR2: SNHLY and FYNNEI. J gave up 4 bases and V 6 bases, and 8 bases lay outside the gene matches. This CDR3 region has 14 residues.

This chain connects TRBV30 to TRBJ1-4, with TRBD1 as a possible D gene (5 bases). Trimming took off 7 bases at V and 7 bases at J, with 13 bases between the two ends. CDR1 is GTSNPN and CDR2 is SVGIG in the germline V gene (reference sequence). CDR3 length: 12 amino acids. The CDR3 DNA follows: TGTGCCTCCCAGTGGGGGGGTGAAAAACTGTTTTTT. Protein product: CASQWGGEKLFF. Full variable domain (remainder filled in from reference TRBV30 and TRBJ1-4): SQTIHQWPATLVQPVGSPLSLECTVEGTSNPNLYWYRQAAGRGLQLLFYSVGIGQISSEVPQNLSASRPQDRQFILSSKKLLLSDSGFYLCASQWGGEKLFFGSGTQLSVL.

The rearrangement joins TRBV3-1 (or the pseudogene TRBV3-2) to TRBJ1-1, with D maybe TRBD1 (6 bases). This CDR3 has 17 residues. Trimming shortened V by 0 bases and J by 5 bases, and 19 bases separated the two germline ends. Germline-derived CDR1 and CDR2 are LGHDT and YNNKEL (reference sequence). The CDR3 DNA reads TGTGCCAGCAGCCAAGATCTCACAGGGTATAAGGGGACTGAAGCTTTCTTT. Residues: CASSQDLTGYKGTEAFF.

The rearrangement links TRBV24-1 to TRBJ2-2; the match to TRBD1 covers 9 bases. The CDR3 covers 16 residues. The germline V gene encodes CDR1 KGHDR and CDR2 SFDVKD. Trimming removed 4 bases from V and 2 bases from J; junction bases left unmatched: 4. The CDR3 here is CATSDPGQGNTGELFF. The CDR3, as DNA: TGTGCCACCAGTGACCCGGGACAGGGTAACACCGGGGAGCTGTTTTTT.

The chain is built from TRBV29-1 and TRBJ2-3; TRBD1 matches at 8 bases. The germline CDR1 and CDR2 sequences are SQVTM and ANQGSEA. Trimming took 4 bases from V and 6 from J; bases not matched to a gene: 9. The CDR3 is 14 amino acids. CDR3 in amino acids: CSVGKTGALDTQYF. CDR3 bases: TGCAGCGTTGGCAAGACAGGGGCGTTGGATACGCAGTATTTT.

This chain links TRBV6-5 with TRBJ2-7; D call uncertain. The CDR3 sequence is 13 residues long. V shed 7 bases and J shed 5 bases, with 15 bases lying between them. CDR1 and CDR2 (germline): MNHEY, SVGAGI. The CDR3 loop is CASTSNPANEQYF. The CDR3 coding sequence is TGTGCCAGCACTTCGAACCCCGCTAACGAGCAGTACTTC.

The chain has TRBV6-1 and TRBJ1-5; tentative D call: TRBD1 (5 bases). Trimming pared 3 bases from V and 6 bases from J, leaving 12 bases between. There are 14 residues in the CDR3. Germline CDR1 MNHNS, CDR2 SASEGT. The CDR3 nucleotides read TGTGCCAGCAGTGATGCAGGGTCAGCTCAGCCCCAGCATTTT. It specifies CASSDAGSAQPQHF.

The rearrangement links TRBV28 to TRBJ1-3; maybe TRBD1 (6 bases). The CDR3 covers 15 residues. Per germline, CDR1 MDHEN and CDR2 SYDVKM. V was trimmed by 5 bases and J by 0 bases, leaving 11 bases between them. The CDR3 DNA is TGTGCCAGCAGTAAGGGGGGGAGCTCTGGAAACACCATATATTTT. Its translation is CASSKGGSSGNTIYF.

CDR3 nucleotide sequence: TGTGCCAGCAGCCCGAAAGGAGGGGGCCGATACGAGCAGTACTTC. Its protein product is CASSPKGGGRYEQYF. The chain combines TRBV11-3 with TRBJ2-7, with a possible D match to TRBD1 (7 bases). In germline, CDR1 is SGHNT, CDR2 YENEEA. Trimming stripped 5 bases from V and 4 bases from J, with 18 bases between. CDR3 length: 15 residues.

Notes on this clone: Just one base apart from a much larger clone, this may be a read error. This sequence joins TRBV7-9 and TRBJ1-3; D is unresolved. Deletions cut 1 base from V and 3 bases from J, with 4 bases between. The germline V gene encodes CDR1 SEHNR and CDR2 FQNEAQ (reference sequence). The CDR3 sequence is 13 residues long. CDR3: CASSLGGGNTIYF. In DNA, the CDR3 is TGTGCCAGCAGCTTAGGCGGTGGAAACACCATATATTTT.

This clone has just a few counts. This rearrangement joins TRBV7-7 to TRBJ2-2; a possible D gene is TRBD1 (6 bases). V was cut by 4 bases and J by 4 bases, with 13 bases left in between. Germline loops: CDR1 SSHAT, CDR2 FNYEAQ (reference sequence). The length of the CDR3 is 15 residues. The CDR3 reads CASSWDTDGTGELFF. Here the CDR3 DNA reads TGTGCCAGCAGCTGGGACACGGATGGCACCGGGGAGCTGTTTTTT. Full variable domain (rest looked up from reference TRBV7-7 and TRBJ2-2): GAGVSQSPRYKVTKRGQDVTLRCDPISSHATLYWYQQALGQGPEFLTYFNYEAQPDKSGLPSDRFSAERPEGSISTLTIQRTEQRDSAMYRCASSWDTDGTGELFFGEGSRLTVL.

This clone was found a few times. The chain joins TRBV11-3 to TRBJ2-1, with 11 bases identical to TRBD2. The length of the CDR3 is 15 residues. Looked up from germline, CDR1 is SGHNT and CDR2 is YENEEA. Trimming at V came to 1 base and at J to 7 bases, leaving 3 bases not matched to a gene. CDR3 coding DNA: TGTGCCAGCAGCTTAGGGACTAGCGGGCGGAATGAGCAGTTCTTC. This gives the protein CASSLGTSGRNEQFF.

This chain connects TRBV19 to TRBJ1-2, with TRBD1 matching 10 bases. The J segment lost 4 bases and the V segment lost 4 bases, leaving 6 bases of the junction unmatched. Germline CDR1 and CDR2: LNHDA and SQIVND (reference sequence). CDR3 length equals 15 residues. The CDR3 region is CASSTTGTGAYGYTF. As DNA, the CDR3 is TGTGCCAGTAGTACCACGGGGACAGGGGCCTATGGCTACACCTTC.

This clone was seen a single time. The rearrangement links TRBV5-1 to TRBJ2-1; 9 bases map to TRBD2. From germline, CDR1 is SGHRS and CDR2 YFSETQ. With 0 bases clipped from V and 7 bases from J, the junction kept 5 bases outside the gene matches. The CDR3 is made up of 15 amino acids. The CDR3 DNA reads TGCGCCAGCAGCTTGGTTGCGGGAGGGCTGAATGAGCAGTTCTTC. Its protein is CASSLVAGGLNEQFF.

The rearrangement links TRBV4-1 to TRBJ2-1; the match to TRBD2 covers 16 bases. The CDR3 runs 18 residues. Germline values: CDR1 MGHRA, CDR2 YSYEKL. Trimming at V came to 2 bases and at J to 7 bases, leaving 8 bases not matched to a gene. The CDR3 region is CASSQNLGTSGRGNEQFF. In nucleotides, the CDR3 is TGCGCCAGCAGCCAAAACCTAGGGACTAGCGGGAGGGGGAATGAGCAGTTCTTC.

The rearrangement uses TRBV28 and TRBJ1-2; TRBD1 agrees at 7 bases. Germline V gene sequence: CDR1 MDHEN, CDR2 SYDVKM. V lost 8 bases and J lost 4; bases outside the gene matches: 13. The CDR3 contains 15 residues. The CDR3 nucleotides read TGTGCCAGCCGAGGTTTGGCCCAGGGGGGCTATGGCTACACCTTC. It encodes CASRGLAQGGYGYTF.

The chain is built from TRBV5-1 and TRBJ1-2; no clear D. The V end lost 0 bases, the J end lost 6 bases, and 15 bases lay between the germline ends. This CDR3 has 15 residues. Germline V CDR1 and CDR2: SGHRS, YFSETQ. The CDR3 reads CASSLEGRSLDGYTF. The CDR3, as DNA: TGCGCCAGCAGCTTGGAAGGCAGGTCTTTGGATGGCTACACCTTC.

The chain combines TRBV28 with TRBJ2-7; the match to TRBD2 covers 10 bases. Germline CDR1 is MDHEN and CDR2 is SYDVKM. The CDR3 consists of 16 residues. V lost 6 bases and J lost 1; bases outside the gene matches: 9. The CDR3 DNA reads TGTGCCAGCAGCGGGACTAGCGCTTTTTTTTCCTACGAGCAGTACTTC. This translates into CASSGTSAFFSYEQYF.

Comments on this clone: The same CDR3 also results from other DNA sequences found in this sample. The CDR3 protein is CASSPRDRGQETQYF. CDR3 coding DNA: TGTGCCAGCTCACCCCGGGACAGGGGTCAAGAGACCCAGTACTTC. The chain is built from TRBV18 and TRBJ2-5; 10 bases line up with TRBD1. J lost 2 bases, V lost 3 bases, and 3 bases had no gene match. Germline-derived CDR1 and CDR2 are KGHSH and LQKENI. The CDR3 runs to 15 residues.